This T cell receptor (beta chain) was captured in a study of blood T cell repertoires in COVID-19. Study background: PBMCs, B-cell-depleted T cells, or T cells were the source of the cDNA or gDNA that made up the material.

V shed 3 bases and J shed 4 bases, with 9 bases lying between them. The CDR3 length is 13 residues. CDR1 and CDR2 from the germline V gene are SGHNT and YENEEA. The table came from immunoSEQ multiplex PCR; TCRdb's copy has only in-frame clones and leaves some out. The sample has some 100,000 clones, around 90% seen once; the top ten hold more than 5%. This clone was seen only once. V and J are TRBV11-3 and TRBJ2-5; D gene ambiguous. Sequences were obtained from peripheral blood. The TCR originated in an older man with acute or convalescent COVID-19. DNA for the CDR3: TGTGCCAGCAGCTTGTCAGAAACAGAGACCCAGTACTTC. Protein: CASSLSETETQYF.